These 19 T cell receptor beta chains were all obtained from the same sample, sequenced in a study of blood T cell repertoires in COVID-19. Here immunoSEQ multiplex PCR was the method, and the copy in TCRdb shows in-frame clones only, minus some. The repertoire holds about 70,000 clones, roughly 90% seen once, with 1.4% to 1.5% in the top ten. The material sequenced was peripheral blood. Receptors originate from a man aged 50-60 years with acute or convalescent COVID-19.

V and J are TRBV27 and TRBJ1-1; 7 nucleotides match TRBD1. After removal of 4 bases from V and 0 bases from J, the junction contained 2 bases not matched to a gene. Germline CDR1 reads MNHEY; CDR2 reads SMNVEV (reference sequence). There are 14 residues in the CDR3. CDR3 sequence reads: CASSSQGLNTEAFF. The DNA of the CDR3 is TGTGCCAGCAGTTCACAGGGGCTGAACACTGAAGCTTTCTTT.

The rearrangement joins TRBV27 to TRBJ1-1; a possible D gene is TRBD1 (5 bases). The germline CDR1 and CDR2 sequences are MNHEY and SMNVEV (reference sequence). CDR3 length: 15 residues. The V gene lost 4 bases and the J gene lost 3 bases, with 15 bases spanning the gap. The CDR3 loop reads CASSSPGRGYTEAFF. The CDR3 DNA reads as TGTGCCAGCAGTTCCCCCGGGCGGGGGTACACTGAAGCTTTCTTT.

V gene TRBV27 combines with J gene TRBJ1-2; TRBD1 matches at 8 bases. V trimming: 5 bases; J trimming: 4 bases; junction bases outside the gene matches: 9. Germline V lookup: CDR1 MNHEY, CDR2 SMNVEV (reference sequence). This CDR3 is 15 amino acids long. The CDR3 region has the DNA TGTGCCAGCAGTACGGGTCGGACAGGGTTCTATGGCTACACCTTC. Translated, it gives CASSTGRTGFYGYTF.

This chain joins TRBV6-1 and TRBJ2-2; D perhaps matches TRBD2 (5 bases). Looked up from germline, CDR1 is MNHNS and CDR2 is SASEGT. V lost 5 bases and J lost 0, with 10 bases in between. This CDR3 comprises 15 residues. CDR3 residues: CASSLVEANTGELFF. CDR3 in DNA: TGTGCCAGCAGTTTAGTGGAGGCGAACACCGGGGAGCTGTTTTTT.

V gene TRBV2 combines with J gene TRBJ2-1, with TRBD2 matching 13 bases. Trimming at V came to 6 bases and at J to 8 bases, leaving 4 bases not matched to a gene. The CDR3 extends over 14 amino acids. From germline, CDR1 is SNHLY and CDR2 FYNNEI. DNA for the CDR3: TGTGCCAGCAGACCCGGGACTAGCGGGGATGAGCAGTTCTTC. It codes for CASRPGTSGDEQFF.

In this sample, this clone turned up once. The CDR3 protein is CASSPGQSSYNEQFF. Written as DNA, the CDR3 is TGTGCCAGCAGTCCTGGACAAAGCTCCTACAATGAGCAGTTCTTC. V is TRBV6-5 and J is TRBJ2-1, with TRBD1 as a possible D gene (5 bases). V lost 5 bases and J lost 0, with 11 bases in between. Germline V gene data show CDR1 as MNHEY and CDR2 as SVGAGI. CDR3 length equals 15 residues.

J is TRBJ1-3 and V is TRBV4-1; tentative D call: TRBD1 (6 bases). The CDR3 totals 15 residues. Germline V gene data show CDR1 as MGHRA and CDR2 as YSYEKL. V lost 0 bases, J lost 4 bases, and 10 bases lay in between. CDR3 region: CASSQEQGTGNTIYF. In nucleotides, the CDR3 is TGCGCCAGCAGCCAAGAACAGGGTACCGGAAACACCATATATTTT.

V usage is TRBV29-1 and J usage is TRBJ2-5, with D possibly matching TRBD2 (7 bases). V dropped 7 bases and J dropped 4 bases, with 16 bases sitting between them. Per germline, CDR1 SQVTM and CDR2 ANQGSEA. The CDR3 runs to 13 residues. The CDR3 region has the DNA TGCAGCGCATGGGGGGGCTTTGGAGAGACCCAGTACTTC. This codes for CSAWGGFGETQYF.

The chain employs TRBV6-5 and TRBJ2-7; D is perhaps TRBD2 (6 bases). V shed 2 bases and J shed 3 bases, with 14 bases lying between them. This CDR3 is built from 15 residues. CDR1 is MNHEY and CDR2 is SVGAGI in the germline V gene. CDR3 residues: CASSYAEWGVYEQYF. In DNA form, the CDR3 reads TGTGCCAGCAGTTACGCCGAGTGGGGGGTCTACGAGCAGTACTTC.

This clone was seen more than once but under ten times. The genes are TRBV4-2 and TRBJ1-5, with 9 bases identical to TRBD1. The CDR3 is made up of 17 amino acids. V shed 0 bases, J shed 0 bases, and the junction held 3 bases outside the gene matches. CDR1 is LGHNA and CDR2 is YNFKEQ in the germline V gene. This chain's CDR3 is CASSQEDRGGSNQPQHF. As DNA, the CDR3 is TGTGCCAGCAGCCAAGAGGACAGGGGAGGTAGCAATCAGCCCCAGCATTTT.

The rearrangement joins TRBV6-6 to TRBJ1-1; D not certain. V lost 10 bases, J lost 0 bases, and 6 bases lay in between. Germline CDR1 is MNHNY and CDR2 is SVGAGI (reference sequence). The CDR3 is 11 amino acids. The CDR3 DNA follows: TGTGCCACTTACATGAACACTGAAGCTTTCTTT. It translates to CATYMNTEAFF.

The chain couples TRBV25-1 to TRBJ1-2, with TRBD1 identical over 7 bases. Losses at the gene ends were 8 bases for V and 7 bases for J; bases not matched to a gene: 13. Per germline, CDR1 MGHDK and CDR2 SYGVNS. The CDR3 totals 14 residues. The CDR3 sequence is CASVEGGGASGYTF. As DNA, the CDR3 is TGTGCCAGCGTGGAAGGAGGGGGCGCTTCTGGCTACACCTTC.

The rearrangement links TRBV6-5 to TRBJ1-1, with a possible D match to TRBD1 (6 bases). Germline CDR1 MNHEY, CDR2 SVGAGI. V was pared by 6 bases and J by 1 base, with 9 bases between. The CDR3 length is 13 residues. The CDR3 loop reads CASSRQENTEAFF. The CDR3, as DNA: TGTGCCAGCAGCCGACAGGAGAACACTGAAGCTTTCTTT.

The rearrangement joins TRBV4-2 to TRBJ2-1; the D is unclear. The CDR3 totals 16 residues. Trimming left V 4 bases short and J 0 bases short, with 13 bases between. Germline V gives CDR1 LGHNA, CDR2 YNFKEQ. CDR3 nucleotides: TGTGCCAGCAGCCTTAGGCCAGCGAGCTCCTACAATGAGCAGTTCTTC. This sequence encodes CASSLRPASSYNEQFF.

The chain employs TRBV7-2 and TRBJ2-7, with D possibly TRBD2 on 6 matching bases. The germline V and J ends were trimmed by 2 bases and 6 bases, with 14 bases remaining between them. The germline gives CDR1 SGHTA, CDR2 FQGNSA. The CDR3 runs 14 residues. Written as DNA, the CDR3 is TGTGCCAGCAGCTTACGTCGCGGGGAGAGCGAGCAGTACTTC. Its translation is CASSLRRGESEQYF.

The chain couples TRBV18 to TRBJ2-7, with TRBD1 as a possible D gene (6 bases). This CDR3 has 15 residues. V was trimmed by 0 bases and J by 3 bases, leaving 12 bases between them. Germline values: CDR1 KGHSH, CDR2 LQKENI. CDR3 nucleotide sequence: TGTGCCAGCTCACCACCGTTGGTAGGGGGCTACGAGCAGTACTTC. Amino acids: CASSPPLVGGYEQYF.

The V gene is TRBV5-1, the J gene TRBJ2-1; D ambiguous. The CDR3 is 15 residues long. V was pared by 4 bases and J by 1 base, with 12 bases between. Looked up from germline, CDR1 is SGHRS and CDR2 is YFSETQ. CDR3: CASSQAGFSYNEQFF. Written as DNA, the CDR3 is TGCGCCAGCAGCCAAGCCGGGTTTTCCTACAATGAGCAGTTCTTC.

This chain links TRBV7-3 with TRBJ2-3; TRBD1 matches at 11 bases. Germline V gives CDR1 SGHTA, CDR2 FQGTGA. The CDR3 is made up of 15 amino acids. The V segment lost 2 bases and the J segment 6 bases; nucleotides outside the gene matches: 4. Here the CDR3 reads CASSLGTGGLDTQYF. CDR3 DNA: TGTGCCAGCAGCTTAGGGACAGGGGGTTTGGATACGCAGTATTTT.

The CDR3, as DNA: TGTGCCAGCAGCGTAGCCAGCGGGACCCATGAGCAGTTCTTC. Translating it yields CASSVASGTHEQFF. The chain uses TRBV9 and TRBJ2-1; 7 bases fit TRBD2. The CDR3 is made up of 14 amino acids. With 0 bases clipped from V and 8 bases from J, the junction kept 5 bases outside the gene matches. Germline V gives CDR1 SGDLS, CDR2 YYNGEE.